The rows below give T cell receptor beta chains drawn from one sample of a study of technical replicates of blood from a few donors. The data were produced by immunoSEQ multiplex PCR, yet TCRdb's version contains in-frame clones alone and is incomplete. The sample has 65,000 to 80,000 clones, approximately 98% seen once. Input material: T cells isolated from PBMCs. The source of these receptors is a human donor in good health. The CDR3 runs from the conserved cysteine through the conserved F or W.

J gene | V gene | CDR3 protein
TRBJ2-1 | TRBV18 | CASSPILAGHEQFF
TRBJ2-5 | TRBV7-9 | CASIPEGLADQETQYF
TRBJ2-7 | TRBV6-6 | CASFQGLAGVYEQYF
TRBJ1-3 | TRBV28 | CASSFITGAGNTIYF
TRBJ2-1 | TRBV11-2 | CASSTDRGQGEQFF
TRBJ2-1 | TRBV28 | CASTGQGASGRRDEQFF
TRBJ2-5 | TRBV19 | CASSTTGQGAQETQYF
TRBJ1-5 | TRBV2 | CASSGQGAINQPQHF
TRBJ2-6 | TRBV10-3 | CATEQGRGANVLTF
TRBJ2-5 | TRBV15 | CATSRARDYETQYF
TRBJ2-1 | TRBV30 | CAWSWRGGPYNEQFF
TRBJ2-3 | TRBV2 | CASSQRVSTDTQYF
TRBJ1-5 | TRBV11-3 | CASTTTVGQPQHF
TRBJ2-1 | TRBV15 | CATSRDLREGSEQFF
TRBJ1-1 | TRBV5-1 | CASSLWTGTEAFF
TRBJ2-4 | TRBV5-1 | CASSRNRGPDLAKNIQYF
TRBJ2-6 | TRBV27 | CASSVGAGANVLTF
TRBJ2-2 | TRBV28 | CASSMTGKLDAGELFF
TRBJ1-1 | TRBV7-7 | CASSDRELYTEAFF
TRBJ2-7 | TRBV19 | CASSTVQGARSLYEQYF
TRBJ1-2 | TRBV27 | CASSFTPRDRVTGYTF
TRBJ1-1 | TRBV10-3 | CAISEGQGAEAFF
TRBJ1-2 | TRBV18 | CASSPGQGVEMPYGYTF
TRBJ2-4 | TRBV19 | CATQDRGQNIQYF
TRBJ1-3 | TRBV5-1 | CASSLAGQSSGNTIYF
TRBJ2-5 | TRBV6-6 | CASRRDSQETQYF
TRBJ2-1 | TRBV28 | CASSLSPDEQFF
TRBJ1-1 | TRBV19 | CASRLTDLNTEAFF
TRBJ2-1 | TRBV30 | CAWVGIGREGYNEQFF
TRBJ1-5 | TRBV5-8 | CASSLATGPGSNQPQHF
TRBJ1-4 | TRBV5-1 | CASSLNPSATNEKLFF
TRBJ1-2 | TRBV25-1 | CASSILEGTGNYGYTF
TRBJ1-1 | TRBV2 | CASSYDRNTEAFF
TRBJ2-7 | TRBV5-1 | CASSLTGFTYEQYF
TRBJ1-1 | TRBV5-4 | CASGSQAINTEAFF
TRBJ2-1 | TRBV11-2 | CASSSLAEQFF
TRBJ2-7 | TRBV5-1 | CASSLGAGGGNEQYF